This record looks at one T cell receptor (beta chain) sequence and its context. Antigen specificity is unknown. TCRdb fed the 5' RACE reads into MiXCR, producing one record per CDR3 protein. The sample contains 450,000 or so distinct CDR3 sequences, approximately 15% of which appear only once. This record belongs to a study of identical twins. Study results and limitations: These conclusions were based on statistical analysis (cross-sectional, not following the same donors).

CDR3 length: 15 amino acids. Germline lookup yields CDR1 KGHSH and CDR2 LQKENI. Trimming removed 4 bases from V and 2 bases from J; junction bases left unmatched: 6. These sequences were also reported in another study, on yellow fever vaccine responses in identical twins. That study adds: A vaccine T cell response that seemed partly convergent and partly personalized was reported in twins.

The chain uses TRBV18 and TRBJ1-1; 8 nucleotides agree with TRBD1. This clonotype originated in a young woman in good health. Material: CD4+ T cells sorted from blood. CDR3 in amino acids: CASSRRTGPNTEAFF. CDR3 coding DNA: TGTGCCAGCTCACGGAGGACAGGGCCAAACACTGAAGCTTTCTTT.